These T cell receptor beta chains were read from a single sample in a study of blood T cell repertoires in COVID-19. Here immunoSEQ multiplex PCR was the method, and the copy in TCRdb shows in-frame clones only, minus some. The profile shows around 100,000 clones, about 80% of them singletons. The specimen was peripheral blood. These receptors were collected from a woman in her seventies with acute or convalescent COVID-19. CDR3s include the opening cysteine and the closing phenylalanine or tryptophan. Fields, in order: V gene, D gene, clone size, J gene, CDR3 protein, CDR3 DNA. D genes are given only for firm matches. Clone size is not always given. Where it is, it says once, few, many or a class for expanded clones.

v_gene: TRBV6-5; d_gene: TRBD1; abundance: .; j_gene: TRBJ1-3; CDR3aa: CASRSGQGRNTIYF; CDR3nt: TGTGCCAGCAGATCCGGACAGGGGCGGAACACCATATATTTT
v_gene: TRBV5-4; d_gene: TRBD1; abundance: .; j_gene: TRBJ1-2; CDR3aa: CASSSGQDYGYTF; CDR3nt: TGTGCCAGCAGCTCCGGACAGGACTATGGCTACACCTTC
v_gene: TRBV10-3; d_gene: .; abundance: .; j_gene: TRBJ2-7; CDR3aa: CAIRDRGGEQYF; CDR3nt: TGTGCCATCAGGGACCGAGGGGGCGAGCAGTACTTC
v_gene: TRBV5-1; d_gene: .; abundance: .; j_gene: TRBJ2-1; CDR3aa: CASSLEGVSYNEQFF; CDR3nt: TGCGCCAGCAGCTTGGAAGGGGTCTCCTACAATGAGCAGTTCTTC
v_gene: TRBV6-5; d_gene: .; abundance: .; j_gene: TRBJ1-6; CDR3aa: CASSYIEGYGSPLHF; CDR3nt: TGTGCCAGCAGTTACATAGAGGGTTATGGATCACCCCTCCACTTT
v_gene: TRBV27; d_gene: TRBD1; abundance: .; j_gene: TRBJ1-2; CDR3aa: CASSLKEGTGNGYTF; CDR3nt: TGTGCCAGCAGTTTAAAAGAGGGGACAGGGAATGGCTACACCTTC
v_gene: TRBV4-1; d_gene: TRBD1; abundance: .; j_gene: TRBJ1-4; CDR3aa: CASSRRDRGNEKLFF; CDR3nt: TGCGCCAGCAGCCGCCGGGACAGGGGAAATGAAAAACTGTTTTTT
v_gene: TRBV6-2/TRBV6-3; d_gene: .; abundance: .; j_gene: TRBJ1-1; CDR3aa: CASSPAGSGETEAFF; CDR3nt: TGTGCCAGCAGCCCCGCGGGGTCGGGGGAGACTGAAGCTTTCTTT
v_gene: TRBV18; d_gene: .; abundance: .; j_gene: TRBJ2-7; CDR3aa: CASSPAAGETYEQYF; CDR3nt: TGTGCCAGCTCACCAGCGGCAGGGGAGACCTACGAGCAGTACTTC
v_gene: TRBV4-3; d_gene: .; abundance: .; j_gene: TRBJ1-2; CDR3aa: CASSQDPRDQKGYTF; CDR3nt: TGCGCCAGCAGCCAAGATCCCCGGGATCAGAAAGGCTACACCTTC
v_gene: TRBV11-2; d_gene: TRBD1; abundance: few; j_gene: TRBJ1-4; CDR3aa: CASSPDRFNEKLFF; CDR3nt: TGTGCCAGCAGCCCGGACAGGTTTAATGAAAAACTGTTTTTT
v_gene: TRBV7-6; d_gene: TRBD2; abundance: .; j_gene: TRBJ2-2; CDR3aa: CASSPVSGGAAGELFF; CDR3nt: TGTGCCAGCAGCCCCGTTAGCGGGGGGGCCGCCGGGGAGCTGTTTTTT
v_gene: TRBV12-3/TRBV12-4; d_gene: .; abundance: .; j_gene: TRBJ1-4; CDR3aa: CASRRSTNEKLFF; CDR3nt: TGTGCCAGCAGGCGGTCGACTAATGAAAAACTGTTTTTT
v_gene: TRBV6-2/TRBV6-3; d_gene: TRBD2; abundance: .; j_gene: TRBJ2-1; CDR3aa: CASSPSGGSYNEQFF; CDR3nt: TGTGCCAGCAGCCCGAGCGGGGGGTCCTACAATGAGCAGTTCTTC
v_gene: TRBV7-2; d_gene: TRBD1; abundance: .; j_gene: TRBJ1-5; CDR3aa: CASSLGTGNQPQHF; CDR3nt: TGTGCCAGCAGCTTAGGGACAGGGAATCAGCCCCAGCATTTT
v_gene: TRBV7-8; d_gene: .; abundance: medium-sized; j_gene: TRBJ2-1; CDR3aa: CASTAEFDEQFF; CDR3nt: TGTGCCAGCACAGCGGAGTTCGATGAGCAGTTCTTC
v_gene: TRBV3-1/TRBV3-2; d_gene: TRBD1; abundance: .; j_gene: TRBJ1-1; CDR3aa: CASSQEGGGLNTEAFF; CDR3nt: TGTGCCAGCAGCCAAGAAGGGGGCGGACTGAACACTGAAGCTTTCTTT
v_gene: TRBV10-1; d_gene: TRBD2; abundance: .; j_gene: TRBJ2-5; CDR3aa: CASSLAGGRGQETQYF; CDR3nt: TGCGCCAGCAGTTTGGCGGGGGGGCGAGGGCAAGAGACCCAGTACTTC
v_gene: TRBV28; d_gene: .; abundance: .; j_gene: TRBJ1-3; CDR3aa: CASSFFGSSGNTIYF; CDR3nt: TGTGCCAGCAGTTTCTTCGGGTCCTCTGGAAACACCATATATTTT
v_gene: TRBV27; d_gene: .; abundance: .; j_gene: TRBJ1-1; CDR3aa: CASGVVRETEAFF; CDR3nt: TGTGCCAGCGGAGTCGTGCGGGAGACTGAAGCTTTCTTT
v_gene: TRBV14; d_gene: .; abundance: .; j_gene: TRBJ1-1; CDR3aa: CASSQELGQAFF; CDR3nt: TGTGCCAGCAGCCAAGAACTGGGGCAGGCTTTCTTT
v_gene: TRBV11-2; d_gene: TRBD1; abundance: .; j_gene: TRBJ2-3; CDR3aa: CASSRSGTGADTQYF; CDR3nt: TGTGCCAGCAGCCGATCGGGGACAGGGGCAGATACGCAGTATTTT
v_gene: TRBV5-8; d_gene: TRBD1; abundance: .; j_gene: TRBJ1-2; CDR3aa: CASSPWDRGYTF; CDR3nt: TGTGCCAGCAGCCCGTGGGACAGGGGCTACACCTTC
v_gene: TRBV10-3; d_gene: TRBD2; abundance: once; j_gene: TRBJ2-5; CDR3aa: CAICDSAGGQETQYF; CDR3nt: TGTGCCATCTGTGACAGCGCGGGGGGACAAGAGACCCAGTACTTC
v_gene: TRBV19; d_gene: .; abundance: .; j_gene: TRBJ2-1; CDR3aa: CASKMSSYNEQFF; CDR3nt: TGTGCCAGTAAGATGAGCTCCTACAATGAGCAGTTCTTC
v_gene: TRBV7-9; d_gene: .; abundance: few; j_gene: TRBJ1-1; CDR3aa: CASSPTANTEAFF; CDR3nt: TGTGCCAGCAGCCCAACAGCGAACACTGAAGCTTTCTTT
v_gene: TRBV24-1; d_gene: TRBD2; abundance: .; j_gene: TRBJ2-7; CDR3aa: CATSDSKRGGAEQYF; CDR3nt: TGTGCCACCAGTGATTCGAAGCGGGGGGGGGCCGAGCAGTACTTC
v_gene: TRBV5-1; d_gene: .; abundance: once; j_gene: TRBJ2-2; CDR3aa: CASSSAGTTNTGELFF; CDR3nt: TGCGCCAGCAGCTCGGCCGGGACAACTAACACCGGGGAGCTGTTTTTT
v_gene: TRBV7-3; d_gene: .; abundance: .; j_gene: TRBJ1-1; CDR3aa: CASSSEPNQASDTFF; CDR3nt: TGTGCCAGCAGCTCAGAACCGAACCAGGCCTCTGATACTTTCTTT
v_gene: TRBV15; d_gene: TRBD1; abundance: .; j_gene: TRBJ2-5; CDR3aa: CATSRETGSETQYF; CDR3nt: TGTGCCACCAGCAGAGAGACAGGGTCTGAGACCCAGTACTTC
v_gene: TRBV4-3; d_gene: .; abundance: .; j_gene: TRBJ2-6; CDR3aa: CASSQTGGGYGANVLTF; CDR3nt: TGCGCCAGCAGCCAGACGGGTGGGGGGTACGGGGCCAACGTCCTGACTTTC
v_gene: TRBV6-5; d_gene: TRBD1; abundance: .; j_gene: TRBJ2-1; CDR3aa: CASSYSAQGLFEQFF; CDR3nt: TGTGCCAGCAGTTACTCGGCACAGGGGCTTTTTGAGCAGTTCTTC
v_gene: TRBV6-2/TRBV6-3; d_gene: .; abundance: .; j_gene: TRBJ1-3; CDR3aa: CASSEAGSGNTIYF; CDR3nt: TGTGCCAGCAGTGAGGCGGGATCTGGAAACACCATATATTTT
v_gene: TRBV4-3; d_gene: .; abundance: .; j_gene: TRBJ2-3; CDR3aa: CASSQDAGLITDTQYF; CDR3nt: TGCGCCAGCAGCCAAGATGCGGGATTAATCACAGATACGCAGTATTTT
v_gene: TRBV6-2/TRBV6-3; d_gene: TRBD1; abundance: .; j_gene: TRBJ1-5; CDR3aa: CASSWDREGSQPQHF; CDR3nt: TGTGCCAGCAGTTGGGACAGGGAGGGAAGTCAGCCCCAGCATTTT
v_gene: TRBV19; d_gene: TRBD1; abundance: .; j_gene: TRBJ2-2; CDR3aa: CASSPDRGETGELFF; CDR3nt: TGTGCCAGCAGCCCCGACAGGGGTGAAACCGGGGAGCTGTTTTTT
v_gene: TRBV19; d_gene: .; abundance: .; j_gene: TRBJ2-3; CDR3aa: CASSSQGQDTQYF; CDR3nt: TGTGCCAGTAGTAGTCAGGGTCAAGATACGCAGTATTTT
v_gene: TRBV6-6; d_gene: .; abundance: .; j_gene: TRBJ1-1; CDR3aa: CASRRTDLTEAFF; CDR3nt: TGTGCCAGCAGACGGACAGACCTCACTGAAGCTTTCTTT
v_gene: TRBV5-1; d_gene: .; abundance: .; j_gene: TRBJ1-2; CDR3aa: CASSLAGANYGYTF; CDR3nt: TGCGCCAGCAGCTTGGCAGGGGCCAACTATGGCTACACCTTC
v_gene: TRBV5-6; d_gene: .; abundance: once; j_gene: TRBJ1-3; CDR3aa: CASSLTGLPGNTIYF; CDR3nt: TGTGCCAGCAGCCTAACAGGGCTCCCTGGAAACACCATATATTTT
v_gene: TRBV9; d_gene: .; abundance: once; j_gene: TRBJ1-4; CDR3aa: CASSAPGTTNEKLFF; CDR3nt: TGTGCCAGCAGCGCTCCCGGGACAACTAATGAAAAACTGTTTTTT
v_gene: TRBV16; d_gene: .; abundance: .; j_gene: TRBJ2-3; CDR3aa: CASSPGSASTDTQYF; CDR3nt: TGTGCCAGCAGCCCAGGGTCCGCTAGCACAGATACGCAGTATTTT
v_gene: TRBV30; d_gene: .; abundance: .; j_gene: TRBJ1-2; CDR3aa: CAWSNWGEAYGYTF; CDR3nt: TGTGCCTGGAGTAATTGGGGGGAAGCCTATGGCTACACCTTC
v_gene: TRBV2; d_gene: .; abundance: .; j_gene: TRBJ2-2; CDR3aa: CASIEAGYSTGELFF; CDR3nt: TGTGCCAGCATTGAGGCAGGCTACTCCACCGGGGAGCTGTTTTTT
v_gene: TRBV30; d_gene: .; abundance: .; j_gene: TRBJ1-2; CDR3aa: CAWSGKSGYGYTF; CDR3nt: TGTGCCTGGAGTGGGAAATCGGGCTATGGCTACACCTTC
v_gene: TRBV30; d_gene: .; abundance: .; j_gene: TRBJ2-3; CDR3aa: CAWTSRGRGDTQYF; CDR3nt: TGTGCCTGGACGAGTAGGGGCCGTGGAGATACGCAGTATTTT
v_gene: TRBV5-1; d_gene: .; abundance: .; j_gene: TRBJ1-1; CDR3aa: CASSPGGTLNTEAFF; CDR3nt: TGCGCCAGCAGCCCGGGGGGGACACTGAACACTGAAGCTTTCTTT
v_gene: TRBV27; d_gene: .; abundance: .; j_gene: TRBJ1-6; CDR3aa: CASRRKGEAHNSPLHF; CDR3nt: TGTGCCAGCAGAAGGAAGGGAGAGGCGCACAATTCACCCCTCCACTTT
v_gene: TRBV7-2; d_gene: TRBD2; abundance: .; j_gene: TRBJ2-1; CDR3aa: CASSFTGGSSYNEQFF; CDR3nt: TGTGCCAGCAGCTTCACCGGGGGGAGCTCCTACAATGAGCAGTTCTTC
v_gene: TRBV27; d_gene: .; abundance: .; j_gene: TRBJ1-1; CDR3aa: CASKRGGNTEAFF; CDR3nt: TGTGCCAGTAAAAGGGGCGGGAACACTGAAGCTTTCTTT
v_gene: TRBV11-2; d_gene: TRBD2; abundance: .; j_gene: TRBJ2-5; CDR3aa: CASSLTTSGGQETQYF; CDR3nt: TGTGCCAGCAGCTTAACGACTAGCGGGGGGCAGGAGACCCAGTACTTC
v_gene: TRBV5-1; d_gene: .; abundance: .; j_gene: TRBJ1-3; CDR3aa: CASSRDPGSGNTIYF; CDR3nt: TGCGCCAGCAGCCGCGACCCAGGATCTGGAAACACCATATATTTT
v_gene: TRBV28; d_gene: .; abundance: few; j_gene: TRBJ2-1; CDR3aa: CASRSSYNEQFF; CDR3nt: TGTGCCAGCAGGAGCTCCTACAATGAGCAGTTCTTC
v_gene: TRBV12-3/TRBV12-4; d_gene: .; abundance: few; j_gene: TRBJ1-5; CDR3aa: CASSFDRNQPQHF; CDR3nt: TGTGCCAGCAGTTTCGACAGAAATCAGCCCCAGCATTTT
v_gene: TRBV29-1; d_gene: .; abundance: once; j_gene: TRBJ1-2; CDR3aa: CSVDLTDNYGYTF; CDR3nt: TGCAGCGTTGACCTGACAGACAACTATGGCTACACCTTC
v_gene: TRBV10-3; d_gene: TRBD1; abundance: .; j_gene: TRBJ1-2; CDR3aa: CAISGPGQGYYTF; CDR3nt: TGTGCCATCAGCGGACCGGGACAGGGATACTACACCTTC